Sequencing of this TCR beta chain was carried out in a study of T cell responses to AZD1222 COVID-19 vaccine. Study-level points and caveats: The donor cohort was predominantly white British with a female majority, and clonal diversity may have been underestimated.

Points on this clone: The antigen remains undetermined.

Here immunoSEQ multiplex PCR was the method, and the copy in TCRdb shows in-frame clones only, minus some. This table has 120,000 or so clones, roughly 88% appearing once. The sample in question was peripheral blood, obtained on day 0 of AZD1222 vaccination. The sequence came from an adult in good health.

CDR3 DNA: TGTGCCAGCAGCCTACGGACTAGCGGGTCCCGATTCACCGGGGAGCTGTTTTTT. Translated: CASSLRTSGSRFTGELFF. V usage is TRBV7-6 and J usage is TRBJ2-2, with 11 bases that match TRBD2. The germline V gene has CDR1 SGHVS and CDR2 FNYEAQ. Trimming cost V 5 bases and J 4 bases; bases outside gene matches: 12. This CDR3 has 18 residues.